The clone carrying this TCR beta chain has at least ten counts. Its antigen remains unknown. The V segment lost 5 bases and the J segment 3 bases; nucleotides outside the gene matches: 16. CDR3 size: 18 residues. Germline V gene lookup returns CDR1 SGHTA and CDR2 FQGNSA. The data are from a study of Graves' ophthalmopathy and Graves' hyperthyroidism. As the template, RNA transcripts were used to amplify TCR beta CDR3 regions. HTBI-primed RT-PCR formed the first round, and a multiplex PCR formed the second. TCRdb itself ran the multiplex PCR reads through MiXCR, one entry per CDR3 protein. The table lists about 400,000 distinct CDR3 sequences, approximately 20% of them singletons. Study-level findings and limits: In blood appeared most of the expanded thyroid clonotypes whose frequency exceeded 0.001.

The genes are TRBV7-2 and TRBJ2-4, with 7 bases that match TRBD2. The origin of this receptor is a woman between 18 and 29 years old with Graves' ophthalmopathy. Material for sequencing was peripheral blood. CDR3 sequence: CASSIGIGGGGYKNIQYF. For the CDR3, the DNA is TGTGCCAGCAGCATCGGAATTGGTGGGGGGGGGTACAAAAACATTCAGTACTTC.